The TCR beta chain under discussion was sequenced for a study of OX40 agonist ivuxolimab in advanced cancers. Study-level background: Ivuxolimab, which targeted the costimulatory receptor OX40 (CD134), was an agonistic, fully human IgG2 monoclonal antibody. Intravenous ivuxolimab was administered to patients every 2 weeks at six dose levels: 0.01, 0.1, 0.3, 1.5, 3 and 10 mg/kg. Among the approximately 50 dose-escalation patients, some 20 had hepatocellular carcinoma, roughly 15 melanoma, 9 renal cell carcinoma and 9 head and neck cancer. In the dose-escalation cohort, more than 75% of patients were male, and the mean age was approximately 64 years, with a range of about 20 to 79. Prior anti-PD-1, anti-PD-L1 or anti-CTLA-4 therapy was permitted, and checkpoint inhibitors had been received by approximately 39% of dose-escalation patients. Partial responses were achieved by three dose-escalation patients, of whom one had hepatocellular carcinoma and two had cutaneous melanoma. Peripheral TCRbeta sequencing aimed to test whether ivuxolimab altered TCR sequence diversity and caused clonal T-cell expansion. The paper covers the monotherapy dose-escalation part of the phase I ivuxolimab trial, which included N of about 50 patients.

The paper as a whole reports these results and caveats: At doses of 0.1 to 3.0 mg/kg, clonal expansion of both CD4+ and CD8+ T cells in blood was seen between baseline and week 6. In the 0.1-3.0 mg/kg groups, partial responders were among the patients with the lowest normalized peripheral clonal expansion, particularly in CD8+ T cells. The antigen specificity of the peripheral T cells that underwent clonal expansion was not determined. After ivuxolimab, CD8+ T cells had more expanded clones than CD4+ T cells on average. Low levels of normalized T-cell clonal expansion were also seen in some patients who did not respond.

Genomic DNA was isolated from the sorted cells so that the TCRbeta CDR3 region could be sequenced. The immunoSEQ Assay was used for sequencing of TCRbeta CDR3 regions. This is the immuneACCESS table as TCRdb keeps it, with only in-frame sequences that have V and J called. A part of the clones is gone; compared with another copy, unresolved V genes explain less than half, and the rest is unexplained. The sample yields about 75,000 clones; 70% to 90% were counted once. Jointly, the top ten make up roughly 15% of the sample. Worth noting for this clone: No antigen is known for it. No base-level quality is on record; no much larger clone is a single base apart.

The trial excluded patients who had a history of autoimmune disease or who were on systemic immunosuppression. Peripheral blood for TCR sequencing was collected from all dose cohorts at baseline, on cycle 4 day 1, and on cycle 7 day 1. Samples were obtained from an open-label, multicenter, first-in-human phase I dose-escalation trial of ivuxolimab. Adults with locally advanced or metastatic melanoma, renal cell carcinoma, hepatocellular carcinoma or head and neck squamous cell carcinoma were enrolled in the trial. CD4+ and CD8+ T cells were sorted separately from peripheral blood before TCR sequencing. V is reduced by 3 bases and J by 3 bases, leaving a spacing of 11 bases between them. The germline V gene sets CDR1 to KGHSH and CDR2 to LQKENI. The CDR3 numbers 15 residues from cysteine through phenylalanine. Only the CDR3 DNA stays, 45 bases, in frame from base 1.

The chain is encoded by TRBV18 joined to TRBJ1-4; 5 matching bases give a weak D call of TRBD1. This sequence originates from an adult with an advanced solid tumor such as melanoma, head and neck, liver or kidney cancer. This specimen consisted of CD4+ or CD8+ T cells sorted from blood, obtained in a trial of the OX40 agonist ivuxolimab. The DNA reads as follows: TGTGCCAGCTCACCCCAGGGTGGTGCTAATGAAAAACTGTTTTTT. Translated, it gives CASSPQGGANEKLFF.